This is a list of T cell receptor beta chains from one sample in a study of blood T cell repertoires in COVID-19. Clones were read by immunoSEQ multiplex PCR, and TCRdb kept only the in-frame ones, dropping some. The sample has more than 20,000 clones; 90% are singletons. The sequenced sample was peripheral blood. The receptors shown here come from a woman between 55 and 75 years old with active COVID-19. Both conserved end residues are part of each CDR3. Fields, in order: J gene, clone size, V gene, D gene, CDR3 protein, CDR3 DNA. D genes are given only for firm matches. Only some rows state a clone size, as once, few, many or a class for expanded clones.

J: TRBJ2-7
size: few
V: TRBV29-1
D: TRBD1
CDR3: CSVKQGISYEQYF
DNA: TGCAGCGTAAAACAGGGGATCTCCTACGAGCAGTACTTC

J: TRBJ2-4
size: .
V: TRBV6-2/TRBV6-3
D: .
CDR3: CASTYTGSIQYF
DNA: TGTGCCAGCACTTACACAGGGAGCATTCAGTACTTC

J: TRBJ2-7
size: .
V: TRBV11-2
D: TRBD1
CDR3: CASSHRTGGNEQYF
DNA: TGTGCCAGCAGCCACCGGACAGGGGGCAACGAGCAGTACTTC

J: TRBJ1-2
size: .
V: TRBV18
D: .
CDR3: CASSPDQGSYGYTF
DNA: TGTGCCAGCTCACCAGATCAGGGATCCTATGGCTACACCTTC

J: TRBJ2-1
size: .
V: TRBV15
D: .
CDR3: CATSPKTSQVYNEQFF
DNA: TGTGCCACCAGCCCTAAAACTAGTCAAGTCTACAATGAGCAGTTCTTC

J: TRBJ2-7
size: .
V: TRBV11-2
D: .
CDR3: CASSFLRGRKTYEQYF
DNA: TGTGCCAGCAGCTTTCTACGCGGCCGAAAAACCTACGAGCAGTACTTC

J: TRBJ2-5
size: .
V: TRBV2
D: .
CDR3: CASMQAETQYF
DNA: TGTGCCAGCATGCAGGCGGAGACCCAGTACTTC

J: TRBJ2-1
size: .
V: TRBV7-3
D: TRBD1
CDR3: CASSYGQGEYNEQFF
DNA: TGTGCCAGCAGCTACGGACAGGGAGAATACAATGAGCAGTTCTTC

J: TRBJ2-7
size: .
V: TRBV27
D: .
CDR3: CASRDPGRFSYEQYF
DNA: TGTGCCAGCCGTGATCCGGGGAGGTTCTCCTACGAGCAGTACTTC

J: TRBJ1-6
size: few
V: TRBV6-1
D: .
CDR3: CASSDPDGRSNSPLHF
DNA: TGTGCCAGCAGTGATCCGGACGGGAGGAGTAATTCACCCCTCCACTTT

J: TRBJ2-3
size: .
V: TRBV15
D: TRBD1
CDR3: CATSRDKGAVDTQYF
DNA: TGTGCCACCAGCAGAGATAAGGGGGCTGTCGATACGCAGTATTTT

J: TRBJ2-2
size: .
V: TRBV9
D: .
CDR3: CASSQNTGELFF
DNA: TGTGCCAGCAGCCAGAACACCGGGGAGCTGTTTTTT

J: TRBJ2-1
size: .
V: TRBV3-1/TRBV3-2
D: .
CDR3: CASSQGPSTEQFF
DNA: TGTGCCAGCAGCCAAGGTCCTAGTACAGAGCAGTTCTTC

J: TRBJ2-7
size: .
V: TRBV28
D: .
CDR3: CASSHMHSDEQYF
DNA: TGTGCCAGCAGTCATATGCACAGTGACGAGCAGTACTTC

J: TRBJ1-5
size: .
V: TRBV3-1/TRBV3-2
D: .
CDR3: CASSQAQGDQPQHF
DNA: TGTGCCAGCAGCCAAGCTCAGGGCGATCAGCCCCAGCATTTT

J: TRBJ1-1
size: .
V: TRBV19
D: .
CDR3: CASSMGRDDTEAFF
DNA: TGTGCCAGTAGTATGGGTCGGGATGACACTGAAGCTTTCTTT